This record concerns one T cell receptor (beta chain) sequence. Its matching antigen is unknown. The data were taken from a study of cytomegalovirus exposure and HLA in healthy donors. Notes on the study in general: HLA-A and HLA-B allele assignments for most subjects were reportedly predicted accurately using TCR beta sequences.

Both 60 Vbeta primers and 13 Jbeta primers went into the PCR. Using immunoSEQ multiplex PCR, the repertoire was profiled, and TCRdb retains in-frame clones only, with some absent. The repertoire holds fewer than 90,000 clones, with under 80% as singletons. This CDR3 region has 13 residues. Germline CDR1 reads MGHRA; CDR2 reads YSYEKL. V was clipped by 0 bases and J by 10 bases, with 11 bases between them. This sequence originates from a male donor in good health and CMV-seronegative. This rearrangement joins TRBV4-1 to TRBJ2-3, with D perhaps matching TRBD2 (5 bases). Sequencing was performed on PBMCs. CDR3 sequence (DNA): TGCGCCAGCAGCCAAGACCCTTTGCGGGCGCAGTATTTT. Protein product: CASSQDPLRAQYF.